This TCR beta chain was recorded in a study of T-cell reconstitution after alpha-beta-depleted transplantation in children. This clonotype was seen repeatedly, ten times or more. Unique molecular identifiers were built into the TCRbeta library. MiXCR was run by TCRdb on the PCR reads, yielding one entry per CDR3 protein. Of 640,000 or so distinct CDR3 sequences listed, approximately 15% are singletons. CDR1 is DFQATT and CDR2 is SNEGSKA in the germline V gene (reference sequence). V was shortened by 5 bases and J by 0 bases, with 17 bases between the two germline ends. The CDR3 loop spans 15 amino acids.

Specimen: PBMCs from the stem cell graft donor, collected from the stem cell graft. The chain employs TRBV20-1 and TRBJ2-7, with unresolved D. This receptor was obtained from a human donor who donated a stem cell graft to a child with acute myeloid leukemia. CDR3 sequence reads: CSAPHTGKSSYEQYV. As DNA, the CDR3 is TGCAGTGCTCCCCATACGGGCAAGAGCTCCTACGAGCAGTACGTC.